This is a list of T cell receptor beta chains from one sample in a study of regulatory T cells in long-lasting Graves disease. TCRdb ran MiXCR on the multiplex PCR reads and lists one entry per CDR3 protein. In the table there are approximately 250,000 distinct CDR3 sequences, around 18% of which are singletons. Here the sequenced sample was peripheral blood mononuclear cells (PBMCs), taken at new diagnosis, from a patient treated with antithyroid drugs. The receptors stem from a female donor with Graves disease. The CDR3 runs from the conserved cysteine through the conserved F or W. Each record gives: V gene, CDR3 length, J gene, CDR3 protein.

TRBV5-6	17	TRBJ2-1	CASSPGLAGSSYNEQFF
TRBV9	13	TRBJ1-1	CASSVWGNTEAFF
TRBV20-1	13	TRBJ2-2	CSAREGSGGELFF
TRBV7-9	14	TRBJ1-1	CASSLAGGAAEAFF
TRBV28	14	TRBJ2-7	CASSKTGGGNEQYF
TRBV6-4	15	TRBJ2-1	CASSDSAGSYNEQFF
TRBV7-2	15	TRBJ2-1	CASSLAGTSGNEQFF
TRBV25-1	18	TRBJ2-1	CASSEGQGETPDDNEQFF
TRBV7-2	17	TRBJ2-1	CASSLAGGIGSHNEQFF
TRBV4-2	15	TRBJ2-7	CASSPHSGTTYEQYF
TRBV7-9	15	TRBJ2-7	CASSYGDRGIYEQYF
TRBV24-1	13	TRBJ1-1	CATSDPGNTEAFF
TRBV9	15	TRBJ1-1	CASSVGVLDYTEAFF
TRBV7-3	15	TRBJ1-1	CASSFGPGGNTEAFF
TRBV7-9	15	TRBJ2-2	CASSPRRQNTGELFF
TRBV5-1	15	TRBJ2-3	CASSLITGGTDTQYF
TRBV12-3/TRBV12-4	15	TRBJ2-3	CASSLAGGRADTQYF
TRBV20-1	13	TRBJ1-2	CSAPYVVGYGYTF
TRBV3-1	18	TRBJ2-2	CASSPSFGLAGDTGELFF
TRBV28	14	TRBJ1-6	CASSLKGWVSPLHF
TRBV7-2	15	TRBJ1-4	CASSLQGSHNEKLFF
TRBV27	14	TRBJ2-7	CASSLAGRTYEQYF
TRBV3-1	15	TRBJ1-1	CASSQGAGLNTEAFF
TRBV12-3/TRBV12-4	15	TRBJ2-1	CASSPTSGRADEQFF
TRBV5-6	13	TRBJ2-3	CASSSGSTDTQYF
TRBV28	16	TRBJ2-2	CASSPSGRALIGELFF
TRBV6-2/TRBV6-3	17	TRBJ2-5	CASSPRTTEPDQETQYF
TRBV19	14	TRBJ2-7	CASSLLAGADEQYF
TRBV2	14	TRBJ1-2	CASLQGSTSYGYTF
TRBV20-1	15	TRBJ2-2	CSARREYADTGELFF
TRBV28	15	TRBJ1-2	CASSFLGGGLNGYTF
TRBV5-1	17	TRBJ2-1	CASSLAPSRAGYNEQFF
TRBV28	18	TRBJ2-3	CASSTQGAAGNLLDTQYF
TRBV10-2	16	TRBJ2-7	CASSESSAGSSYEQYF
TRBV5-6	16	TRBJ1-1	CASSLAGDGVNTEAFF
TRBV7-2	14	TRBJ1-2	CASSPEGQGESYTF
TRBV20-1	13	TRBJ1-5	CSAADSSNQPQHF
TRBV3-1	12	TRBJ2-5	CASSRGLETQYF
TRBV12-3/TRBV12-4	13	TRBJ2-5	CASSLLGRETQYF
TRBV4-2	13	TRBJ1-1	CASSQEPDTEAFF
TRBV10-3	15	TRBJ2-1	CAITAREGSYNEQFF
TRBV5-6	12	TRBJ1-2	CASSFSGFGYTF
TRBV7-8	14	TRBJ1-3	CASSLAQAGNTIYF
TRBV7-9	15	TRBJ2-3	CASTWGTVGTDTQYF
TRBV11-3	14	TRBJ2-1	CASSPREQGGEQFF
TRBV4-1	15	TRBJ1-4	CASSQDEGQGEKLFF
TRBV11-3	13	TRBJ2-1	CASSLNNYNEQFF
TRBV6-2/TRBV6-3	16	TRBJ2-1	CASSYLPGQSYNEQFF